This T cell receptor (beta chain) was identified during a study of shared clonotypes between healthy human individuals. Trimming took off 1 base at V and 7 bases at J, with 11 bases between the two ends. The CDR3 spans 14 residues. Germline lookup yields CDR1 KGHSH and CDR2 LQKENI. Only in-frame clones appear in the TCRdb table, and some are missing; sequencing was by immunoSEQ multiplex PCR. The top ten hold under 0.45% of the sample, which has fewer than 1.8 million clones, about 98.5% seen once. This clonotype was obtained from a man aged 30 to 45 in good health. The specimen sequenced was naive CD4+ T cells sorted from blood. Indicated subset: CD45RA+ positively selected. This chain connects TRBV18 to TRBJ2-1; D possibly corresponds to TRBD2 (5 bases). Here the CDR3 reads CASSPLPGGNEQFF. The CDR3 DNA follows: TGTGCCAGCTCACCACTACCGGGCGGGAATGAGCAGTTCTTC.